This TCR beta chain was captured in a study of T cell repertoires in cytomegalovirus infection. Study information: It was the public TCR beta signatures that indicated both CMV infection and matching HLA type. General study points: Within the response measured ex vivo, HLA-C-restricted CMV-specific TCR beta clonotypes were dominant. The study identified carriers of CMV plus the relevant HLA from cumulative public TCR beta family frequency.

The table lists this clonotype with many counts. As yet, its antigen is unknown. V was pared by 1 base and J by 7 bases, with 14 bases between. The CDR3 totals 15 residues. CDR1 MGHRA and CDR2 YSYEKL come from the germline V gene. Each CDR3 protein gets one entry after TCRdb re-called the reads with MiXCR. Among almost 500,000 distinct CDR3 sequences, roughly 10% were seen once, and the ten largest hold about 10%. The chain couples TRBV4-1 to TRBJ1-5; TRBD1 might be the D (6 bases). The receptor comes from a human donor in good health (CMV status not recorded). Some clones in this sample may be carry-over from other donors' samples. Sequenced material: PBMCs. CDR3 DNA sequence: TGCGCCAGCAGCCAAGGGAAGGGGGGTCGGCAGCCCCAGCATTTT. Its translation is CASSQGKGGRQPQHF.